These T cell receptor beta chains were read from a single sample in a study of T cell responses to AZD1222 COVID-19 vaccine. Assay: immunoSEQ multiplex PCR; the TCRdb copy retains only in-frame clones and omits some. Among around 150,000 clones, over 75% were seen once, and the ten largest hold roughly 3.1%. Source: peripheral blood, taken on day 0 of AZD1222 vaccination. These receptors originate from an adult in good health. The CDR3 runs from the conserved cysteine through the conserved F or W. Clone size is stated in some rows and not others, as once, few, many or a class when expanded.

v_call,clone_size,cdr3_length,j_call,cdr3_aa
TRBV6-6,.,11,TRBJ1-2,CVEWDGYGYTF
TRBV21-1,many,13,TRBJ2-5,CASSKGGLETQYF
TRBV30,.,13,TRBJ2-2,CAWSKTGSGELFF
TRBV18,.,17,TRBJ1-2,CASSPKPPPEGNYGYTF
TRBV29-1,.,13,TRBJ1-1,CSVEYSLNTEAFF
TRBV5-1,.,14,TRBJ1-2,CASSRTGGLDGYTF
TRBV7-9,.,15,TRBJ2-1,CASSFWQGLRNEQFF
TRBV27,.,16,TRBJ2-7,CASRITPGQGASEQYF
TRBV6-5,.,15,TRBJ1-1,CASSYSTQGKGEAFF
TRBV27,.,18,TRBJ2-7,CASSLRGQGSFFSYEQYF
TRBV6-5,.,11,TRBJ2-7,CASSRGLEQYF
TRBV3-1/TRBV3-2,.,14,TRBJ2-2,CASRPDRGTGELFF
TRBV12-3/TRBV12-4,.,13,TRBJ1-2,CASSFHILYGYTF
TRBV7-2,.,13,TRBJ2-5,CASSFAGLGTQYF
TRBV6-6,.,13,TRBJ2-5,CACRQGAMETQYF
TRBV3-1/TRBV3-2,.,17,TRBJ2-6,CASSPGTGGAGANVLTF
TRBV5-1,.,15,TRBJ1-1,CASSLARAGNTEAFF
TRBV13,.,14,TRBJ1-1,CASSVRQGNTEAFF
TRBV5-6,.,14,TRBJ2-7,CASSLLVGSYEQYF
TRBV6-2/TRBV6-3,.,12,TRBJ1-1,CASSYVGTEAFF
TRBV6-6,.,16,TRBJ2-3,CASSLGAGGDTDTQYF
TRBV4-1,.,15,TRBJ1-2,CASSQGTASNYGYTF
TRBV4-1,.,15,TRBJ1-1,CASSQREGGVTEAFF
TRBV11-3,.,16,TRBJ2-7,CASSVGLRDRGYEQYF
TRBV11-2,.,15,TRBJ2-7,CASSLPGMIFYEQYF
TRBV19,.,15,TRBJ1-3,CASSTTGGSGNTIYF
TRBV3-1/TRBV3-2,once,14,TRBJ2-3,CASSQAQGSDTQYF
TRBV11-3,.,15,TRBJ2-1,CASSPWTSEGYEQFF
TRBV7-2,.,14,TRBJ2-7,CASSLAGYAYEQYF
TRBV30,.,12,TRBJ1-1,CAWSYRGTEAFF
TRBV9,.,16,TRBJ2-7,CASSVGSGSGFYEQYF
TRBV19,.,16,TRBJ2-2,CASSYIAGANTGELFF
TRBV7-9,.,14,TRBJ1-6,CASSFISLNSPLHF
TRBV7-2,few,17,TRBJ1-3,CASSLSAGGTGENTIYF
TRBV25-1,.,14,TRBJ1-6,CATDRQDQNSPLHF
TRBV6-5,.,12,TRBJ1-6,CASSRTNSPLHF
TRBV19,.,15,TRBJ2-3,CASSIGGIGTDTQYF
TRBV6-5,few,15,TRBJ1-2,CASSPQGGNNYGYTF
TRBV30,.,14,TRBJ1-5,CAWIKGQGAQPQHF
TRBV29-1,.,13,TRBJ2-2,CSVEGTNTGELFF
TRBV5-6,few,11,TRBJ2-7,CASSWRDEQYF
TRBV11-3,.,13,TRBJ1-2,CASSPAGTGGYTF
TRBV4-3,.,14,TRBJ1-1,CASSQERVDTEAFF